This T cell receptor beta chain was obtained from a study of cytomegalovirus exposure and HLA in healthy donors. A multiplex PCR was run with 60 Vbeta primers and 13 Jbeta primers. This table comes from immunoSEQ multiplex PCR, and its TCRdb copy is limited to in-frame clones, with some not included. The table has approximately 100,000 clones, around 83% seen once. Germline loops: CDR1 MDHEN, CDR2 SYDVKM. Trimming pared 5 bases from V and 6 bases from J, leaving 14 bases between. The CDR3 extends over 14 amino acids. As regards this clone: Antigen specificity is unknown.

Study outcomes and limitations: Reported performance of the classifier showed diagnosis of cytomegalovirus status with high specificity and sensitivity.

Input material: PBMCs. This receptor was obtained from a man aged 30 to 39 in good health and CMV-seronegative. The chain links TRBV28 to TRBJ1-5, with D tentatively TRBD1 (5 bases). CDR3 in DNA: TGTGCCAGCAGTCCCAGGGCCAAGCCTCAGCCCCAGCATTTT. It translates to CASSPRAKPQPQHF.